The 22 T cell receptor beta chains presented below share a single source sample, sequenced in a study of shared clonotypes between healthy human individuals. In the naive CD8 group, cells lacked CD45RO and were positively selected for CCR7, so terminally differentiated effector memory CD45RA+ cells were left out. Sequenced by immunoSEQ multiplex PCR; TCRdb stores in-frame clones only, minus some. Of roughly 2 million clones in the sample, roughly 95% are singletons; the top ten hold 1% to 1.3%. Sequencing input: naive CD8+ T cells sorted from blood. The receptors originated from a young man in good health.

This rearrangement joins TRBV9 to TRBJ2-1; 7 nucleotides agree with TRBD1. CDR1 SGDLS and CDR2 YYNGEE come from the germline V gene. V shed 4 bases and J 9 bases; nucleotides not matched to a gene: 10. This CDR3 is 14 amino acids long. The chain's CDR3 is CASSPPDRISEQFF. For the CDR3, the DNA is TGTGCCAGCAGCCCACCGGACAGGATAAGTGAGCAGTTCTTC.

V usage is TRBV6-5 and J usage is TRBJ1-2, with D tentatively TRBD1 (6 bases). The V and J ends lost 3 bases and 8 bases respectively, with 16 bases between them. This CDR3 is 14 amino acids long. CDR1 is MNHEY and CDR2 is SVGAGI in the germline V gene. The CDR3 loop reads CASSYDTGFGGYTF. The CDR3 DNA is TGTGCCAGCAGTTATGATACAGGGTTTGGCGGCTACACCTTC.

The rearrangement links TRBV4-2 to TRBJ1-1, with 7 nucleotides matching TRBD1. The V gene's germline CDR1 is LGHNA and CDR2 YNFKEQ. Losses at the gene ends were 4 bases for V and 3 bases for J; bases not matched to a gene: 8. The length of the CDR3 is 15 residues. CDR3 nucleotides: TGTGCCAGCAGCCGCGCAGGGGGGTTCGACACTGAAGCTTTCTTT. Encoded protein: CASSRAGGFDTEAFF.

This sequence joins TRBV15 and TRBJ2-5; maybe TRBD2 (7 bases). The CDR3 runs 15 residues. Trimming shortened V by 1 base and J by 7 bases, and 16 bases separated the two germline ends. CDR1 and CDR2 (germline): LNHNV, YYDKDF (reference sequence). CDR3 loop: CATSRVPEGGGTQYF. CDR3 DNA: TGTGCCACCAGCAGAGTTCCGGAGGGAGGGGGGACCCAGTACTTC.

The chain links TRBV4-3 to TRBJ2-7; possible D gene TRBD1, 5 bases. The CDR3 length is 15 residues. Per the germline V gene, CDR1 is LGHNA and CDR2 is YSLEER. Trimming left V 0 bases short and J 1 base short, with 10 bases between. This chain's CDR3 is CASSQDMGLSYEQYF. The CDR3 DNA reads TGCGCCAGCAGCCAAGATATGGGGCTTTCCTACGAGCAGTACTTC.

The V call is TRBV9, the J call TRBJ2-1; tentatively, D is TRBD1 (6 bases). The CDR3 length is 15 residues. The V and J ends lost 4 bases and 10 bases respectively, with 21 bases between them. Germline assignment: CDR1 SGDLS and CDR2 YYNGEE. CDR3: CASSRPGTSLGEQFF. The CDR3 nucleotides are TGTGCCAGCAGCCGACCGGGGACATCCCTTGGGGAGCAGTTCTTC.

About this clone itself: The sample holds other DNA sequences that translate to the same CDR3. The chain combines TRBV5-1 with TRBJ1-1; 7 nucleotides line up with TRBD1. From germline, CDR1 is SGHRS and CDR2 YFSETQ. Trimming removed 4 bases from V and 3 bases from J; junction bases left unmatched: 3. CDR3 length equals 13 residues. CDR3 DNA: TGCGCCAGCAGCCCGCAGGGGGACACTGAAGCTTTCTTT. Translating gives CASSPQGDTEAFF.

Only one count was recorded for this clone. The rearrangement uses TRBV21-1 and TRBJ2-3; the table names TRBD2, a call not compared with the DNA. TRBV21-1 is marked as a pseudogene. The CDR3 sequence is 20 residues long. CDR3 loop: CASSKGFASGRAEATDTQYF. CDR3 DNA: TGTGCCAGCAGCAAAGGGTTTGCTAGCGGGAGGGCCGAGGCCACAGATACGCAGTATTTT.

This chain uses TRBV12-5 with TRBJ2-7, with TRBD2 matching over 8 bases. This CDR3 is built from 16 residues. Germline V gene data show CDR1 as LGHNT and CDR2 as FRNRAP. Trimming cost V 0 bases and J 5 bases; bases outside gene matches: 9. The CDR3 nucleotides read TGTGCTAGTGGTTTGGTACACGGGGGGGCCGTGGACGAGCAGTACTTC. Translating it yields CASGLVHGGAVDEQYF.

The V call is TRBV30, the J call TRBJ2-7, with D perhaps given as TRBD1 or TRBD2 (5 bases each). Germline V gives CDR1 GTSNPN, CDR2 SVGIG (reference sequence). V was trimmed by 4 bases and J by 6 bases, leaving 16 bases between them. The CDR3 consists of 13 residues. In DNA, the CDR3 is TGTGCCTGGATCAGGGCAGGGACGCTCGAGCAGTACTTC. Encoded protein: CAWIRAGTLEQYF.

The chain carries TRBV11-3 and TRBJ2-2, with a possible D match to TRBD2 (5 bases). CDR3 length: 16 residues. The germline V gene encodes CDR1 SGHNT and CDR2 YENEEA. Trimming cost V 3 bases and J 3 bases, with 14 bases left between them. In DNA form, the CDR3 reads TGTGCCAGCAGCTTGGGTGCGAGGGCAGACACCGGGGAGCTGTTTTTT. This codes for CASSLGARADTGELFF.

The chain employs TRBV27 and TRBJ2-7; D is perhaps TRBD1 or TRBD2 (5 bases each). The germline CDR1 and CDR2 sequences are MNHEY and SMNVEV (reference sequence). The CDR3 runs 14 residues. Deletions cut 2 bases from V and 3 bases from J, with 11 bases between. The CDR3, as DNA: TGTGCCAGCAGTTTAGAGGGGTTTAACTACGAGCAGTACTTC. Translating it yields CASSLEGFNYEQYF.

This chain uses TRBV7-9 with TRBJ2-1; no definite D call. Trimming stripped 1 base from V and 7 bases from J, with 11 bases between. The CDR3 has 14 residues. The germline V gene encodes CDR1 SEHNR and CDR2 FQNEAQ (reference sequence). The CDR3 bases are TGTGCCAGCAGCTTAGTGCTTGAAGGGAATGAGCAGTTCTTC. Its translation is CASSLVLEGNEQFF.

This clone was seen once. The gene calls are TRBV13 and TRBJ2-7; 7 bases line up with TRBD1. The germline CDR1 and CDR2 sequences are PRHDT and FYEKMQ (reference sequence). The trim removed 4 bases at V and 5 bases at J, leaving 8 bases unmatched. The CDR3 length is 14 residues. Here the CDR3 reads CASSSLRDSDEQYF. In nucleotides, the CDR3 is TGTGCCAGCAGCTCTCTAAGGGACAGCGACGAGCAGTACTTC.

As regards this clone: This sample also contains other DNA sequences that code for the same CDR3. V gene TRBV4-3 combines with J gene TRBJ2-7, with D possibly being TRBD1 (6 bases). V dropped 4 bases and J dropped 0 bases, with 13 bases sitting between them. CDR1 LGHNA and CDR2 YSLEER come from the germline V gene. This CDR3 comprises 15 residues. This CDR3 is CASSPGQASSYEQYF. The CDR3, as DNA: TGCGCCAGCAGCCCGGGACAAGCGAGCTCCTACGAGCAGTACTTC.

The rearrangement uses TRBV9 and TRBJ1-6; D possibly corresponds to TRBD1 (5 bases). Per germline, CDR1 SGDLS and CDR2 YYNGEE. CDR3 length: 13 residues. V dropped 4 bases and J dropped 8 bases, with 10 bases sitting between them. The CDR3 DNA reads TGTGCCAGCAGCTCCGGGGGGTATTCACCCCTCCACTTT. Translated, it gives CASSSGGYSPLHF.

This clone was seen a single time. This chain links TRBV27 with TRBJ2-1; TRBD2 might be the D (5 bases). The CDR3 sequence is 14 residues long. Per the germline V gene, CDR1 is MNHEY and CDR2 is SMNVEV (reference sequence). V dropped 3 bases and J dropped 4 bases, with 10 bases sitting between them. CDR3 loop: CASSFVEGYNEQFF. For the CDR3, the DNA is TGTGCCAGCAGTTTTGTCGAGGGTTACAATGAGCAGTTCTTC.

This clone was observed a single time. V usage is TRBV4-1 and J usage is TRBJ1-5, with 10 positions matching TRBD1. The V and J ends lost 3 bases and 5 bases, in that order; junction bases with no gene match: 16. Germline values: CDR1 MGHRA, CDR2 YSYEKL. This CDR3 contains 19 residues. CDR3 in amino acids: CASSQVDTRPGQGYQPQHF. For the CDR3, the DNA is TGCGCCAGCAGCCAGGTGGATACTCGACCGGGACAGGGGTATCAGCCCCAGCATTTT.

This chain uses TRBV6-6 with TRBJ2-1, with TRBD2 matching over 9 bases. The CDR3 totals 15 residues. The germline gives CDR1 MNHNY, CDR2 SVGAGI (reference sequence). Trimming took 7 bases from V and 9 from J; bases not matched to a gene: 13. This CDR3 reads CASTLSPGLAFEQFF. CDR3 DNA: TGTGCCAGCACGCTCTCTCCGGGACTAGCTTTTGAGCAGTTCTTC.

In regard to this clone: Other DNA sequences of this sample code for an identical CDR3. V and J are TRBV5-6 and TRBJ2-7, with D uncertain. Trimming left V 2 bases short and J 2 bases short, with 8 bases between. Germline CDR1 is SGHDT and CDR2 is YYEEEE. The CDR3 length is 13 residues. CDR3 loop: CASSFGAAYEQYF. The CDR3 nucleotides read TGTGCCAGCAGCTTTGGAGCAGCCTACGAGCAGTACTTC. Variable domain in full (rest from reference TRBV5-6 and TRBJ2-7): DAGVTQSPTHLIKTRGQQVTLRCSPKSGHDTVSWYQQALGQGPQFIFQYYEEEERQRGNFPDRFSGHQFPNYSSELNVNALLLGDSALYLCASSFGAAYEQYFGPGTRLTVT.

The V gene is TRBV2, the J gene TRBJ2-5; tentatively, D is TRBD1 or TRBD2 (5 bases each). The germline V gene has CDR1 SNHLY and CDR2 FYNNEI. The germline V and J ends were trimmed by 6 bases and 7 bases, with 18 bases remaining between them. The CDR3 runs 14 residues. DNA for the CDR3: TGTGCCAGCAGAGAGGGACCGACAAGCTCGACCCAGTACTTC. Its protein is CASREGPTSSTQYF. The full variable domain, its missing parts supplied by reference TRBV2 and TRBJ2-5, is EPEVTQTPSHQVTQMGQEVILRCVPISNHLYFYWYRQILGQKVEFLVSFYNNEISEKSEIFDDQFSVERPDGSNFTLKIRSTKLEDSAMYFCASREGPTSSTQYFGPGTRLLVL.

The chain joins TRBV6-6 to TRBJ2-7; D unclear. CDR1 is MNHNY and CDR2 is SVGAGI in the germline V gene (reference sequence). The ends were cut back, 4 bases at V and 2 bases at J, with 9 bases in the middle. This CDR3 is built from 13 residues. The CDR3 bases are TGTGCCAGCAGTTCTGGGGAAACCTACGAGCAGTACTTC. Translating it yields CASSSGETYEQYF.